The subject of this entry is one T cell receptor beta chain. What antigen it recognizes has not been identified. No qualities accompany the bases; no much larger clone lies one base away. This sample stems from a study of control samples from healthy donors and cancer patients (dated by TCRdb to between 2020 and 2021). Libraries came from the immunoSEQ multiplex PCR assay. This immuneACCESS table, as held by TCRdb, lists in-frame sequences with V and J called but not all clones. Of the missing ones, under half trace to an unresolved V gene in checked studies; the others have no known cause. The sample profile shows about 92,000 clones; approximately 78% of them were found once. Around 9.5% of the sample belongs to the ten largest clones. V gives up 10 bases and J gives up 2 bases, and the segment between their germline ends measures 15 bases. CDR1 and CDR2 are read off the germline V gene as MNHEY and SVGAGI. CDR3 length: 14 amino acids, cysteine to phenylalanine. Only the CDR3 part of the read is kept: 42 bases, read in frame from the first base.

The sequence derives from a woman in her fifties or sixties in good health. The chain was built from TRBV6-5 and TRBJ1-5; a tentative D match to TRBD1 spans 6 bases. Sequencing was done on a sample of blood. CDR3 protein: CATKKQGGNQPQHF. The DNA is TGTGCCACCAAAAAACAGGGTGGCAATCAGCCCCAGCATTTT.